Listed below are T cell receptor beta chains from one sample, sequenced in a study of blood T cell repertoires in COVID-19. Here immunoSEQ multiplex PCR was the method, and the copy in TCRdb shows in-frame clones only, minus some. Of roughly 350,000 clones in the sample, about 93% were seen once. Sequencing was done on a sample of peripheral blood. Every receptor here comes from a woman younger than 35 who had recovered from COVID-19. Each CDR3 is given without its conserved first and last residue.

TRBJ2-5,TRBV24-1,ATSDWASGSQETQY
TRBJ1-1,TRBV5-4,ASSLGQIMNTEAF
TRBJ1-5,TRBV6-5,ASSAAYPPNQPQH
TRBJ1-4,TRBV4-3,ASSQGGPLGEKLF
TRBJ2-5,TRBV24-1,ATSDIPGQGIRETQY
TRBJ2-1,TRBV11-2,ASSLESSSYNEQF
TRBJ1-6,TRBV2,ASSEGEGLNSPLH
TRBJ1-6,TRBV10-2,ASSEAQGINSPLH
TRBJ2-3,TRBV7-9,ASSLATDRGPN
TRBJ1-2,TRBV7-2,ASSFYTGGDYGYT
TRBJ2-1,TRBV9,ASSGSSSYNEQF
TRBJ1-2,TRBV29-1,SVDNGKNYGYT
TRBJ1-2,TRBV11-3,ASSFQNRESGYT
TRBJ2-3,TRBV7-9,ASSFGTGGIDTQY
TRBJ2-1,TRBV5-1,ASSRSGGNNEQF
TRBJ2-5,TRBV11-3,ASSLNSDRPRGQETQY
TRBJ2-1,TRBV10-3,AIRPGLEIGEQF
TRBJ2-3,TRBV7-2,ASSLGILAGESTDTQY
TRBJ2-3,TRBV7-2,ASSQLLAGEADTQY
TRBJ1-2,TRBV10-3,AIGQYGYT
TRBJ1-1,TRBV6-2/TRBV6-3,ASSYSRGAGNAEAF
TRBJ1-2,TRBV6-2/TRBV6-3,ASSYPTSYGYT
TRBJ2-5,TRBV5-3,ARRGQPEETQY
TRBJ2-5,TRBV20-1,SASRLAGGFRETQY
TRBJ1-1,TRBV11-2,ACIGSKNTEAF
TRBJ2-1,TRBV18,ASSPPGLREQF
TRBJ2-1,TRBV6-4,ASSEAGGHNEQF
TRBJ2-4,TRBV28,ASSSPSGDTKNIQY
TRBJ1-5,TRBV18,ASSPVITGVNQPQH
TRBJ2-2,TRBV19,ASSIARGRGELF
TRBJ1-2,TRBV4-3,ASSPNSGTGGFWGYT
TRBJ1-3,TRBV30,AWSRGSGNTIY
TRBJ1-1,TRBV6-6,ASSYRDRGGGEAF
TRBJ1-1,TRBV7-2,ASKKGANLVTEAF
TRBJ2-5,TRBV30,AWSKTLAEIETQY
TRBJ1-5,TRBV7-8,ASSLFGDDISNQPQH